This T cell receptor (beta chain) was retrieved from a study of blood T cell repertoires in COVID-19. The germline V and J ends were trimmed by 5 bases and 5 bases, with 12 bases remaining between them. The CDR3 length is 14 residues. Germline lookup yields CDR1 MDHEN and CDR2 SYDVKM. The sample holds a few counts of this clone. Enrolment of Seattle patients took place during active infection, and they were followed longitudinally. Methods used by the authors: Using reference gene primer amplification, nucleated cell counts were estimated. TCRdb's table, derived via immunoSEQ multiplex PCR, lists solely in-frame clones and lacks some. The V and J calls and clone size come from that table; D and trimming were worked out from the DNA. The sample lists hundreds of thousands of clones, around nine tenths occurring once.

The TCR sequence derives from a woman aged 70 to 79 with COVID-19, enrolled during active disease. Specimen: peripheral blood. The rearrangement links TRBV28 to TRBJ1-4, with D uncertain. The CDR3 is CASSRPGTNEKLFF. The CDR3 DNA reads TGTGCCAGCAGTCGTCCAGGCACAAATGAAAAACTGTTTTTT.